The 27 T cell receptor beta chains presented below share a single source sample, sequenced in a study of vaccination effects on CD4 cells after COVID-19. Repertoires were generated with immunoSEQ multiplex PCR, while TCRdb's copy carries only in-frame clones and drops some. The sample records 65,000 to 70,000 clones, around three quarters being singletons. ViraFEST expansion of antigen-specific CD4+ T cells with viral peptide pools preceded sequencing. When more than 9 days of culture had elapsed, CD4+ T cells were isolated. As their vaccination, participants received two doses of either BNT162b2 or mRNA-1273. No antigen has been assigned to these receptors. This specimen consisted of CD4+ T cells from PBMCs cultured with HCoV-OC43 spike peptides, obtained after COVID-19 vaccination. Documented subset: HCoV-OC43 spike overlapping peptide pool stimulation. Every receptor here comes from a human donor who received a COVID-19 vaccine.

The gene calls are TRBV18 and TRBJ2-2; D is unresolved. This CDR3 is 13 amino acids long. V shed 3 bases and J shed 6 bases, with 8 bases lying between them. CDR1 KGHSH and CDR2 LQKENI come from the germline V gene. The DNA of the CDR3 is TGTGCCAGCTCACCCAAAAATGCCGGGGAGCTGTTTTTT. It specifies CASSPKNAGELFF. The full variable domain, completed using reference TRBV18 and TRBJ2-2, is NAGVMQNPRHLVRRRGQEARLRCSPMKGHSHVYWYRQLPEEGLKFMVYLQKENIIDESGMPKERFSAEFPKEGPSILRIQQVVRGDSAAYFCASSPKNAGELFFGEGSRLTVL.

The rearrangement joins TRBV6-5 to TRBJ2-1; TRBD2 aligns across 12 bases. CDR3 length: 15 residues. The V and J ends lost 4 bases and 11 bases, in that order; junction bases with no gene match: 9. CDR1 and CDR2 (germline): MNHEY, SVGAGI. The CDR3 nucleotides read TGTGCCAGCAGTTTTACTAGCGGGGGGCTTGGGAAGCAGTTCTTC. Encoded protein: CASSFTSGGLGKQFF.

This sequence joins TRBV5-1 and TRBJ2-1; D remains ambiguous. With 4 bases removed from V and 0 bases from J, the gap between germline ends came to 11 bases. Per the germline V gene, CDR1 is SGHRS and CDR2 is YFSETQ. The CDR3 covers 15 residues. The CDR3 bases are TGCGCCAGCAGCCCGCTGGGTTACTCCTACAATGAGCAGTTCTTC. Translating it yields CASSPLGYSYNEQFF.

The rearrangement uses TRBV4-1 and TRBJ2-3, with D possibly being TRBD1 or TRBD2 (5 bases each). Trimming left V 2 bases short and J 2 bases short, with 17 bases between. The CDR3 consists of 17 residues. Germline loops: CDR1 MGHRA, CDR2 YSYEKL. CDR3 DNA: TGCGCCAGCAGCCAATCCTGGGACCGATTAAACACAGATACGCAGTATTTT. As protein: CASSQSWDRLNTDTQYF.

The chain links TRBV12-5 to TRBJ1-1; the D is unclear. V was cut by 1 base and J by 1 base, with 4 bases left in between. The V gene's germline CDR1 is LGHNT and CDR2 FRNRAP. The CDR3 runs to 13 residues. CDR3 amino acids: CASGLEPNTEAFF. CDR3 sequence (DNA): TGTGCTAGTGGTTTGGAACCGAACACTGAAGCTTTCTTT.

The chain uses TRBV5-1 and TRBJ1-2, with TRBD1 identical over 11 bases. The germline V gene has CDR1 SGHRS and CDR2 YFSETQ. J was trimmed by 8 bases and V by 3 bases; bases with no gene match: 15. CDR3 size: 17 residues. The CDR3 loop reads CASSSSLDRGLARGYTF. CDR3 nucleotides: TGCGCCAGCAGCTCCTCCCTGGACAGGGGGCTGGCGAGAGGCTACACCTTC.

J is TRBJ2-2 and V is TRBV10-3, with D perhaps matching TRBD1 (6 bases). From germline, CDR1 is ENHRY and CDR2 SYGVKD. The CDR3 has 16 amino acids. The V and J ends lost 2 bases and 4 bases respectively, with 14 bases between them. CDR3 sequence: CAISEQVQGSTGELFF. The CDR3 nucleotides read TGTGCCATCAGTGAGCAAGTACAGGGCTCCACCGGGGAGCTGTTTTTT.

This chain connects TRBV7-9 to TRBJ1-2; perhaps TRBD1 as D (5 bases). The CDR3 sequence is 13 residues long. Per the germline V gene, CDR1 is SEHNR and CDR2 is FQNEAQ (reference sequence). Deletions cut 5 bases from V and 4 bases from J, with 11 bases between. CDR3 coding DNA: TGTGCCAGCAGCCCCGACGGGACCTATGGCTACACCTTC. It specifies CASSPDGTYGYTF.

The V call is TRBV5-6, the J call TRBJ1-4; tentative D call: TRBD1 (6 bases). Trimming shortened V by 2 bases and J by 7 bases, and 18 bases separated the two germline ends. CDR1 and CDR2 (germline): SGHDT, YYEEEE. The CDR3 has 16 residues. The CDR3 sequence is CASSFWGQGLREKLFF. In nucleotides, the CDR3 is TGTGCCAGCAGCTTTTGGGGGCAGGGGTTGCGTGAAAAACTGTTTTTT. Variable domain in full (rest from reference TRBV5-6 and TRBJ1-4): DAGVTQSPTHLIKTRGQQVTLRCSPKSGHDTVSWYQQALGQGPQFIFQYYEEEERQRGNFPDRFSGHQFPNYSSELNVNALLLGDSALYLCASSFWGQGLREKLFFGSGTQLSVL.

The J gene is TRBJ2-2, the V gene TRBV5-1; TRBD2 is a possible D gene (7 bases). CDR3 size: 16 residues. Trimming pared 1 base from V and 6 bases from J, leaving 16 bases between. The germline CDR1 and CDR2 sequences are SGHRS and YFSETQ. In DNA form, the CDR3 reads TGCGCCAGCAGCTTGACGGGGGGCGGACGGGCCGGGGAGCTGTTTTTT. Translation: CASSLTGGGRAGELFF.

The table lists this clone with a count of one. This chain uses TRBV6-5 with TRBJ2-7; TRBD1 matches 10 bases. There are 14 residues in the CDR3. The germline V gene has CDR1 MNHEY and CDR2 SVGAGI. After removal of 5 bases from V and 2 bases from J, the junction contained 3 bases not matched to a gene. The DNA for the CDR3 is TGTGCCAGCAGTCGTGGGACAGGGGCCTACGAGCAGTACGTC. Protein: CASSRGTGAYEQYV.

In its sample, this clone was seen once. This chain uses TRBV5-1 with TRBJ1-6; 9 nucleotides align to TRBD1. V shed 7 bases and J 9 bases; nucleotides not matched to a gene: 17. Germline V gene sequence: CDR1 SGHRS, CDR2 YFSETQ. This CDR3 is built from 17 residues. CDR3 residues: CASRISLNRGQGSPLHF. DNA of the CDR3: TGCGCCAGCCGCATCTCCTTGAACAGGGGGCAAGGTTCACCCCTCCACTTT.

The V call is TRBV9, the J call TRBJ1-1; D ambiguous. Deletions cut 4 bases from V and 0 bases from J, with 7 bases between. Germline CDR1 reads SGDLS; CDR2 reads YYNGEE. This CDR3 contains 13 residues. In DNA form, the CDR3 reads TGTGCCAGCAGCTCCGGTGTGAACACTGAAGCTTTCTTT. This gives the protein CASSSGVNTEAFF.

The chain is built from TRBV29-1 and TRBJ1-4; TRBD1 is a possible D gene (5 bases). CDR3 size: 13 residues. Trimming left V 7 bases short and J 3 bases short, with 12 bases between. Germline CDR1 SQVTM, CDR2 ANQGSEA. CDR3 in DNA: TGCAGCGCCCTTAGGGGTGCTAATGAAAAACTGTTTTTT. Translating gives CSALRGANEKLFF.

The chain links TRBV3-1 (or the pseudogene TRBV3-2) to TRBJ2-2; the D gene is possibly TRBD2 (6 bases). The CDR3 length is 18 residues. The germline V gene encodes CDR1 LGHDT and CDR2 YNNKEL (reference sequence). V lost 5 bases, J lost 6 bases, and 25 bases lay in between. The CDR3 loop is CASSVQGGAPGGSGELFF. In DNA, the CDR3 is TGTGCCAGCAGCGTCCAGGGCGGGGCCCCAGGTGGGTCCGGGGAGCTGTTTTTT.

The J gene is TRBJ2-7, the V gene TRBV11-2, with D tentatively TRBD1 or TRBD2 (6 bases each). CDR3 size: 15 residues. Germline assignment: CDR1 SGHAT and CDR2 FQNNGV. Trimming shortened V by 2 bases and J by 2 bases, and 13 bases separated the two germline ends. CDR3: CASSLSRGLAYEQYV. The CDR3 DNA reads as TGTGCCAGCAGCTTATCCAGGGGACTCGCCTACGAGCAGTACGTC.

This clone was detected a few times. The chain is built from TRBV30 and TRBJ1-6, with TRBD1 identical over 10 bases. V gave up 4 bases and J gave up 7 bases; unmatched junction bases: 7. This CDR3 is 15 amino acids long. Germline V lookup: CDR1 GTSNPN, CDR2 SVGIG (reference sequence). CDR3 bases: TGTGCCTGGAACCTCGGGGACAGGGGAAATTCACCCCTCCACTTT. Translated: CAWNLGDRGNSPLHF.

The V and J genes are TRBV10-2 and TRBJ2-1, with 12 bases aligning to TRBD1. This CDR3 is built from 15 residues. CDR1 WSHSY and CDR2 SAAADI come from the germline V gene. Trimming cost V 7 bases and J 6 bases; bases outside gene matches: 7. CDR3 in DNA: TGCGCCAGCATCGAGGGGACAGGGGGCTTCAATGAGCAGTTCTTC. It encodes CASIEGTGGFNEQFF.

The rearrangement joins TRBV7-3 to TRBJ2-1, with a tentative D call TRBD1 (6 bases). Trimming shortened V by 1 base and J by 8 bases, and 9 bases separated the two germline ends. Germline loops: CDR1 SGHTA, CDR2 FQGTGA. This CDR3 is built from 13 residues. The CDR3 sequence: CASSLNRDYEQFF. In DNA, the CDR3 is TGTGCCAGCAGCTTAAACAGGGATTATGAGCAGTTCTTC.

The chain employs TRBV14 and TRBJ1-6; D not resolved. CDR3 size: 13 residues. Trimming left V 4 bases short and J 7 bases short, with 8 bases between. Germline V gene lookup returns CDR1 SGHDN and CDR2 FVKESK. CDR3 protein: CASSPDQNSPLHF. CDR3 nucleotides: TGTGCCAGCAGCCCTGACCAAAATTCACCCCTCCACTTT.

The CDR3 here is CASSQGTGPNEKLFF. The CDR3, as DNA: TGCGCCAGCAGCCAAGGGACGGGACCCAATGAAAAACTGTTTTTT. The genes are TRBV5-1 and TRBJ1-4; D possibly corresponds to TRBD1 (5 bases). Trimming left V 4 bases short and J 5 bases short, with 15 bases between. Germline CDR1 reads SGHRS; CDR2 reads YFSETQ. The CDR3 is 15 amino acids.

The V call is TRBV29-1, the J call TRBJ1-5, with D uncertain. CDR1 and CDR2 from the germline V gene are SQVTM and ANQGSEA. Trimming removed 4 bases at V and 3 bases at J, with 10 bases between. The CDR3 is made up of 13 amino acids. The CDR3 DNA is TGCAGCGTTGTCTCCTCCTACAATCAGCCCCAGCATTTT. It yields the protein CSVVSSYNQPQHF.

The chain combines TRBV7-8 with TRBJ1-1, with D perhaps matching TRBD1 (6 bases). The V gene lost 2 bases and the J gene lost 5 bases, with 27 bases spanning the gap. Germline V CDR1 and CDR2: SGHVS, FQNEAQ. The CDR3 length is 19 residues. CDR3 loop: CASSLTHRSQGLMLTEAFF. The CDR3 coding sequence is TGTGCCAGCAGCTTAACACACAGATCACAGGGCTTGATGCTAACTGAAGCTTTCTTT.

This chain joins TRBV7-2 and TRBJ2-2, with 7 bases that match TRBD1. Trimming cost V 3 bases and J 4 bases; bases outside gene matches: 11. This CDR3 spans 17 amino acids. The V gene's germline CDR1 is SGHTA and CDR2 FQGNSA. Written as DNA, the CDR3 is TGTGCCAGCAGCTTGGGCGAGGGGGCGCGGGTCACCGGGGAGCTGTTTTTT. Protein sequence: CASSLGEGARVTGELFF. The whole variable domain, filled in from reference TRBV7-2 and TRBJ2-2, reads GAGVSQSPSNKVTEKGKDVELRCDPISGHTALYWYRQSLGQGLEFLIYFQGNSAPDKSGLPSDRFSAERTGGSVSTLTIQRTQQEDSAVYLCASSLGEGARVTGELFFGEGSRLTVL.

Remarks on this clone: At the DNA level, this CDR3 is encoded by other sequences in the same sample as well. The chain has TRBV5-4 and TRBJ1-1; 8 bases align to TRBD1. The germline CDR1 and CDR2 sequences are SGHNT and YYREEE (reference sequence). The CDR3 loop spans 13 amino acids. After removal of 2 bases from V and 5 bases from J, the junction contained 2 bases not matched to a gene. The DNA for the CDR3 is TGTGCCAGCAGCTTAAACAGGGGGACTGAAGCTTTCTTT. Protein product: CASSLNRGTEAFF.

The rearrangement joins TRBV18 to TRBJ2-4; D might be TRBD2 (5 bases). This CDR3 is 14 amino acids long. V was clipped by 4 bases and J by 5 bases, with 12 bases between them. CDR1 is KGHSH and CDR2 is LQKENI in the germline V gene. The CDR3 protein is CASSLKRAQNIQYF. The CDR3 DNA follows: TGTGCCAGCTCACTGAAGAGGGCCCAAAACATTCAGTACTTC.

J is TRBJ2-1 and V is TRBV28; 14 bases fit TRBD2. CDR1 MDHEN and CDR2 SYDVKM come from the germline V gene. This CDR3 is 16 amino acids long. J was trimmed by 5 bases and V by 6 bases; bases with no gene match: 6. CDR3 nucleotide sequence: TGTGCCAGCAGCCCGACTAGCGGGGGGGAACACAATGAGCAGTTCTTC. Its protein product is CASSPTSGGEHNEQFF.